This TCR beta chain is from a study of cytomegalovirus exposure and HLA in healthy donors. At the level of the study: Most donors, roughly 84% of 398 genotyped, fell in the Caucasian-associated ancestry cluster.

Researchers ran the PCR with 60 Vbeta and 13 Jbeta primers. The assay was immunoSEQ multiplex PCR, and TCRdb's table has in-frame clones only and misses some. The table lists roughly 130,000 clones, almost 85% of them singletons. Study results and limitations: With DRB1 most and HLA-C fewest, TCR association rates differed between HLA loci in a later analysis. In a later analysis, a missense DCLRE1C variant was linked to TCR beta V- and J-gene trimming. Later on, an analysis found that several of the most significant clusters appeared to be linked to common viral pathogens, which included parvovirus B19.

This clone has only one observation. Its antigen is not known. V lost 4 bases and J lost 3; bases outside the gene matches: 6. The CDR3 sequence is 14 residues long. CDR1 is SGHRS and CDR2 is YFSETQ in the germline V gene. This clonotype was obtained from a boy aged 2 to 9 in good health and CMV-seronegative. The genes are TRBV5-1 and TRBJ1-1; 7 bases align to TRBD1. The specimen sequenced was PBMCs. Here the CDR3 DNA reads TGCGCCAGCAGCGTACAGGGGAGGCACACTGAAGCTTTCTTT. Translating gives CASSVQGRHTEAFF.